This T cell receptor beta chain was obtained from a study of T-cell reconstitution after alpha-beta-depleted transplantation in children. Study-level findings and limits: T-cell counts and diversity were attributed mostly to newly produced T cells one year after transplant. Approximately two months post-transplant, alpha-beta T cells reportedly originated from several hundred expanded graft clones. Surviving recipient T cells and intrathymic progenitors accounted for some patients' high TCRbeta diversity at day 60.

Construction of the TCRbeta library involved unique molecular identifiers. TCRdb reprocessed the PCR reads via MiXCR and lists one record per CDR3 protein. This sample has 600,000 to 800,000 distinct CDR3 sequences, with about an eighth found just once. About this clonotype itself: Its antigen is unidentified.

CDR3 length: 16 residues. Germline V lookup: CDR1 MNHNS, CDR2 SASEGT. Trimming removed 6 bases from V and 4 bases from J; junction bases left unmatched: 13. This clonotype originated in a girl aged 2-15 years with congenital amegakaryocytic thrombocytopenia, due to receive a stem cell transplant. The J gene is TRBJ2-3, the V gene TRBV6-1; 7 bases fit TRBD1. This sample comprised PBMCs, obtained before TCRalphabeta/CD19-depleted stem cell transplant. The DNA of the CDR3 is TGTGCCAGCAGACCAGATACAGGGCAGGGGGCAGATACGCAGTATTTT. Protein sequence: CASRPDTGQGADTQYF.